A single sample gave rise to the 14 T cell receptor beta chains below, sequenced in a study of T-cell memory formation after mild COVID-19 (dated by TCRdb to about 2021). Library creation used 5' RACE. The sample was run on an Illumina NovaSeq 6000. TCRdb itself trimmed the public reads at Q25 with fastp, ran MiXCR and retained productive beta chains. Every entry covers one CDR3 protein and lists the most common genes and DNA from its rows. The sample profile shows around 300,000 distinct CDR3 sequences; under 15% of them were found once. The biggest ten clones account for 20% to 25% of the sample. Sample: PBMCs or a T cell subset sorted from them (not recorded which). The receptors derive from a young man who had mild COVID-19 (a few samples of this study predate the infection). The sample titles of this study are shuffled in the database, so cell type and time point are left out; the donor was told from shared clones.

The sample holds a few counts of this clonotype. This CDR3 reads CASSEGQTYEQYV. CDR3 sequence (DNA): TGTGCCAGCAGTGAGGGACAGACCTACGAGCAGTACGTC. The chain joins TRBV6-1 to TRBJ2-7, with TRBD1 identical over 7 bases. V gave up 3 bases and J gave up 2 bases; unmatched junction bases: 1. The CDR3 extends over 13 amino acids. CDR1 is MNHNS, CDR2 SASEGT, per germline.

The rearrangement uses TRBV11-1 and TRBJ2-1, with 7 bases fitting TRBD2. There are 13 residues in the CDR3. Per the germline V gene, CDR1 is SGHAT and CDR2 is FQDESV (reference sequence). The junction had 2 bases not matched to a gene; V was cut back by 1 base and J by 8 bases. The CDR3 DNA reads TGTGCCAGCAGCTTAGGACTAGCATATGAGCAGTTCTTC. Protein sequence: CASSLGLAYEQFF.

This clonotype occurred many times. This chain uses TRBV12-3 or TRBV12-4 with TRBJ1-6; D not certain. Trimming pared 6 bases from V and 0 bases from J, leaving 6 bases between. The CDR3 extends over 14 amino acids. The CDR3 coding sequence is TGTGCCAGCAGAGGTAGCTCCTATAATTCACCCCTCCACTTT. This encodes CASRGSSYNSPLHF.

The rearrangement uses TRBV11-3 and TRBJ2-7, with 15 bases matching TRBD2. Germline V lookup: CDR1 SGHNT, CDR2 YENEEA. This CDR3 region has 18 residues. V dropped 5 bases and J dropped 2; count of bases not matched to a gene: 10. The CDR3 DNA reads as TGTGCCAGCAGCCAGAACGGGACTAGCGGGGGGACCACCTACGAGCAGTACTTC. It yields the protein CASSQNGTSGGTTYEQYF.

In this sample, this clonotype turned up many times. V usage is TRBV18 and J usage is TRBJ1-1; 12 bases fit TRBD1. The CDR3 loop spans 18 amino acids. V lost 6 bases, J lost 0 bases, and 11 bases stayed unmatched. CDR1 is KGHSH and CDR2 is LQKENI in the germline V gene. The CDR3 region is CASSRSPGQGALNTEAFF. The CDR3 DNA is TGTGCCAGCTCGCGCAGCCCGGGACAGGGGGCTCTGAACACTGAAGCTTTCTTT.

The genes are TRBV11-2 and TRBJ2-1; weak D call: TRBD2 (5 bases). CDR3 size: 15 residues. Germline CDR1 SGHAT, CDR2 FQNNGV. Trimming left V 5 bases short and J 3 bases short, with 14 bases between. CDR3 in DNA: TGTGCCAGCAGCCTCAACGCCGGGAACTACAATGAGCAGTTCTTC. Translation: CASSLNAGNYNEQFF.

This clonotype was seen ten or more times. Here the CDR3 DNA reads TGTGCCATCCCCTACACCCCCTTGAGCACAGATACGCAGTATTTT. It codes for CAIPYTPLSTDTQYF. This chain joins TRBV7-9 and TRBJ2-3; D remains unclear. V lost 10 bases, J lost 0 bases, and 17 bases lay in between. The CDR3 sequence is 15 residues long. Germline assignment: CDR1 SEHNR and CDR2 FQNEAQ (reference sequence).

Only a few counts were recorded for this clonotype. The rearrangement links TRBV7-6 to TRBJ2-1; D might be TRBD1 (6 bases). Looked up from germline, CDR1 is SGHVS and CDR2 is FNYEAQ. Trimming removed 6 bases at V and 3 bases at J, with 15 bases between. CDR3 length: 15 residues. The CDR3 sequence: CASSQGTGFYNEQFF. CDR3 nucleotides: TGTGCCAGCAGTCAGGGGACGGGTTTCTACAATGAGCAGTTCTTC.

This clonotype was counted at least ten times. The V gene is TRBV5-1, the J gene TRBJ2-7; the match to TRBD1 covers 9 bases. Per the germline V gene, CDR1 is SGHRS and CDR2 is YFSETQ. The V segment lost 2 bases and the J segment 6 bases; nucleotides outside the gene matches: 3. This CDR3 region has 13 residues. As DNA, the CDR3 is TGCGCCAGCAGCTTCTCGACAGGGGGCGAGCAGTACGTC. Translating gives CASSFSTGGEQYV.

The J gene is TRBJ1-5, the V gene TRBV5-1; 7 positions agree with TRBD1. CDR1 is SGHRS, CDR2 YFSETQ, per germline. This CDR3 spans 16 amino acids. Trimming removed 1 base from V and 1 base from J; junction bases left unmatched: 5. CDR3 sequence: CASSLTGDGSNQPQHF. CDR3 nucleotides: TGCGCCAGCAGCTTGACAGGGGATGGGAGCAATCAGCCCCAGCATTTT. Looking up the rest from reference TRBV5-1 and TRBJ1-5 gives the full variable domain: KAGVTQTPRYLIKTRGQQVTLSCSPISGHRSVSWYQQTPGQGLQFLFEYFSETQRNKGNFPGRFSGRQFSNSRSEMNVSTLELGDSALYLCASSLTGDGSNQPQHFGDGTRLSIL.

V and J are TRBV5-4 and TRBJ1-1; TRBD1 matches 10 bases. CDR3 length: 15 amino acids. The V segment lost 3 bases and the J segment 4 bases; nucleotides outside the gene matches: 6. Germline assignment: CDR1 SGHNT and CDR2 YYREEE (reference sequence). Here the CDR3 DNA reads TGTGCCAGCAGCTCCCGCGGGGACAGGGGCACTGAAGCTTTCTTT. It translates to CASSSRGDRGTEAFF. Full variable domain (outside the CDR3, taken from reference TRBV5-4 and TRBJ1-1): ETGVTQSPTHLIKTRGQQVTLRCSSQSGHNTVSWYQQALGQGPQFIFQYYREEENGRGNFPPRFSGLQFPNYSSELNVNALELDDSALYLCASSSRGDRGTEAFFGQGTRLTVV.

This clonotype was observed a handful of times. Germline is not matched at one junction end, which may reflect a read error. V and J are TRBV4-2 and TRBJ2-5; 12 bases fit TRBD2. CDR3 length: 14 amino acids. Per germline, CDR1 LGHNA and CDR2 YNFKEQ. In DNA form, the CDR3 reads TGTGCCAGCAGCCAAGCCCCTAGCGGGGGGGGGTTAGACTTC. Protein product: CASSQAPSGGGLDF.

For the CDR3, the DNA is TGTGCCAGTGGGGTCCAGAGACTATCCAGTCAGCCCCAGCATTTT. This translates into CASGVQRLSSQPQHF. The chain joins TRBV7-8 to TRBJ1-5; no clear D gene. Germline V gives CDR1 SGHVS, CDR2 FQNEAQ. V lost 9 bases, J lost 6 bases, and 21 bases lay in between. This CDR3 spans 15 amino acids.

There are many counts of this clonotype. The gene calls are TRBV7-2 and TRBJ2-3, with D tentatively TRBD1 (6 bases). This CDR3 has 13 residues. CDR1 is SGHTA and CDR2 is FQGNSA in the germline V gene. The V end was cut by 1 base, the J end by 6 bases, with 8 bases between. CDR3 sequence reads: CASSLDRADTQYF. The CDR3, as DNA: TGTGCCAGCAGCTTAGACAGGGCTGATACGCAGTATTTT. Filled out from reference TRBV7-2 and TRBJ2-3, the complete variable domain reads GAGVSQSPSNKVTEKGKDVELRCDPISGHTALYWYRQSLGQGLEFLIYFQGNSAPDKSGLPSDRFSAERTGGSVSTLTIQRTQQEDSAVYLCASSLDRADTQYFGPGTRLTVL.